This TCR beta chain was recorded in a study of control samples from healthy donors and cancer patients. The data were produced by immunoSEQ multiplex PCR, yet TCRdb's version contains in-frame clones alone and is incomplete. The table shows approximately 86,000 clones, with roughly 86% occurring only once. Germline V gene lookup returns CDR1 SGHRS and CDR2 YFSETQ. With 0 bases removed from V and 0 bases from J, the gap between germline ends came to 9 bases. This CDR3 contains 16 residues. The chain is built from TRBV5-1 and TRBJ2-2; D not resolved. This receptor was obtained from a man in his thirties or forties in good health. Sequenced input: blood. The CDR3 here is CASSLVARANTGELFF. CDR3 nucleotides: TGCGCCAGCAGCTTGGTGGCCAGAGCGAACACCGGGGAGCTGTTTTTT.